This T cell receptor beta chain was found in a study of T cells in localized non-small cell lung cancer. General observations from the study: Uninvolved adjacent lung, not tumor, had the highest T cell clonality. Elevated blood T cell density was associated with longer overall survival. Sequencing involved a lone tumor region, leaving heterogeneity possible. Out of the top 100 tumor clones, a median about 57 were seen in adjacent lung.

Some clones are missing from TCRdb's copy, which holds only in-frame ones; the method was immunoSEQ multiplex PCR. The sample yields 8,000 or so clones, approximately 94% seen once. This CDR3 is built from 15 residues. The germline gives CDR1 MNHNS, CDR2 SASEGT. Trimming removed 4 bases at V and 0 bases at J, with 10 bases between. Of note for this clone: Antigen unknown.

The chain recombines TRBV6-1 with TRBJ2-4; D gene ambiguous. Sequenced here: peripheral blood, sampled before any cancer treatment. The TCR comes from a woman aged 40-75 years with stage I lung adenocarcinoma. CDR3 nucleotide sequence: TGTGCCAGCAGTGCGGAGTTTTCAGCCAAAAACATTCAGTACTTC. Translation gives CASSAEFSAKNIQYF.